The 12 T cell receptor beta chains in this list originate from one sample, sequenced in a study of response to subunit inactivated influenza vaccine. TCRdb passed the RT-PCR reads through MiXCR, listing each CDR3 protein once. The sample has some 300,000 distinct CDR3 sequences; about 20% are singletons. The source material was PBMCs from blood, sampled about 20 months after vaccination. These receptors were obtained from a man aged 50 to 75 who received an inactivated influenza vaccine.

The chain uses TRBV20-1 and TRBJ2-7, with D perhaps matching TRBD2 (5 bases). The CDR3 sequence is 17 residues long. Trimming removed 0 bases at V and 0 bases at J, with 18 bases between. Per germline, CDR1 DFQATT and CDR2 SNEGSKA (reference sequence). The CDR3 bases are TGCAGTGCTAGAGACTTCTGGGAGCCCCGGAGCTCCTACGAGCAGTACTTC. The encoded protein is CSARDFWEPRSSYEQYF.

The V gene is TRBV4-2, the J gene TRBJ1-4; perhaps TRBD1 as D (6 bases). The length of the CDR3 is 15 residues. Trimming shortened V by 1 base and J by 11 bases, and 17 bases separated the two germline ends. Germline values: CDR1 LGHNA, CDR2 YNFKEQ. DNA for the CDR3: TGTGCCAGCAGCCAAGTCCGCCAGGGGAGAGGGAAACTGTTTTTT. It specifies CASSQVRQGRGKLFF.

This CDR3 is CASSQVQGSNYGYTF. For the CDR3, the DNA is TGCGCCAGCAGCCAAGTTCAGGGATCTAACTATGGCTACACCTTC. V is TRBV4-1 and J is TRBJ1-2, with a weak D call TRBD1 (5 bases). The length of the CDR3 is 15 residues. Trimming left V 1 base short and J 0 bases short, with 9 bases between. CDR1 and CDR2 (germline): MGHRA, YSYEKL.

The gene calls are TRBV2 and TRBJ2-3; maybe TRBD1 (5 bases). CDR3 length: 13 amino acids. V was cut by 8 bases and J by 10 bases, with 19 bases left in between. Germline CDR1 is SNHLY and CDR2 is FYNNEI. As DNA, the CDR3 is TGTGCCAGCGTCCAGGGTCACTCCAGAGCGCAGTATTTT. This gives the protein CASVQGHSRAQYF.

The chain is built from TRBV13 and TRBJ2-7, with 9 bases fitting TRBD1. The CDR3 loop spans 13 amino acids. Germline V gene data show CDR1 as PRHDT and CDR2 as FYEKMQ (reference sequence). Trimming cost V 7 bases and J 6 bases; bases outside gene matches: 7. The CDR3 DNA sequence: TGTGCCAGCACGCGGGACAGGGACCTCGAGCAGTACTTC. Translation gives CASTRDRDLEQYF.

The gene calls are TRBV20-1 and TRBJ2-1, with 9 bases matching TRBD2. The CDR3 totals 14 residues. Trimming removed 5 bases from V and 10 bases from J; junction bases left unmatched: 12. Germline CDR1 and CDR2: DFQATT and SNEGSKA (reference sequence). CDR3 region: CSAPLGSGSREQFF. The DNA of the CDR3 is TGCAGTGCTCCTCTAGGTAGCGGGAGTCGGGAGCAGTTCTTC.

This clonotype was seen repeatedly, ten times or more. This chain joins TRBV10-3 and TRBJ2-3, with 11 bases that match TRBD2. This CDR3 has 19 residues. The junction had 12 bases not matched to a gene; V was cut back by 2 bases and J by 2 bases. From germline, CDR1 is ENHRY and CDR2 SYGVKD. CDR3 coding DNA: TGTGCCATCAGTGAGCCCGTAACGACTAGCGGGGACCCCACAGATACGCAGTATTTT. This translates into CAISEPVTTSGDPTDTQYF.

CDR3 sequence (DNA): TGCGCCAGCAGCTTGGGGACTAGCGGGGCCTCCTACAATGAGCAGTTCTTC. This translates into CASSLGTSGASYNEQFF. The chain employs TRBV5-1 and TRBJ2-1; 12 bases align to TRBD2. The V and J ends lost 0 bases and 0 bases, in that order; junction bases with no gene match: 1. The CDR3 has 17 amino acids. CDR1 and CDR2 from the germline V gene are SGHRS and YFSETQ.

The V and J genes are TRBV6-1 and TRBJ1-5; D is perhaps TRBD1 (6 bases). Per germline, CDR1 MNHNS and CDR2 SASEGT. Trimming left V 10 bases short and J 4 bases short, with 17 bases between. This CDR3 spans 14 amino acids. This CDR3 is CAIRDRMGNQPQHF. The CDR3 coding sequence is TGTGCCATCCGAGACAGGATGGGGAATCAGCCCCAGCATTTT.

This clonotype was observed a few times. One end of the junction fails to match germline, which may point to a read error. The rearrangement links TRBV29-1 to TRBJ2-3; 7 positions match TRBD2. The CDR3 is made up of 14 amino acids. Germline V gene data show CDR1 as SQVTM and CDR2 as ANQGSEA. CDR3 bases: TGCAGCGTAGAAGCGGGGTTAAGCACAGATACGCAGTATTTT. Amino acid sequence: CSVEAGLSTDTQYF.

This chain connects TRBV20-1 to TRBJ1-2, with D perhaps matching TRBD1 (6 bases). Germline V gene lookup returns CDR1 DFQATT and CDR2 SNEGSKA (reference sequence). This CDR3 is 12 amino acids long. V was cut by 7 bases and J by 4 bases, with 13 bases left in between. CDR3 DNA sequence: TGCAGTGTCCCGGGACACCGCTATGGCTACACCTTC. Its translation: CSVPGHRYGYTF.

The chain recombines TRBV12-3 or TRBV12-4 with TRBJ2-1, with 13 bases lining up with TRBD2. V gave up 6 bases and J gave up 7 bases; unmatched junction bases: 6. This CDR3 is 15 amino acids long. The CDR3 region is CASRLAGGPRNEQFF. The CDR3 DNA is TGTGCCAGCAGACTAGCGGGGGGGCCGAGAAATGAGCAGTTCTTC.